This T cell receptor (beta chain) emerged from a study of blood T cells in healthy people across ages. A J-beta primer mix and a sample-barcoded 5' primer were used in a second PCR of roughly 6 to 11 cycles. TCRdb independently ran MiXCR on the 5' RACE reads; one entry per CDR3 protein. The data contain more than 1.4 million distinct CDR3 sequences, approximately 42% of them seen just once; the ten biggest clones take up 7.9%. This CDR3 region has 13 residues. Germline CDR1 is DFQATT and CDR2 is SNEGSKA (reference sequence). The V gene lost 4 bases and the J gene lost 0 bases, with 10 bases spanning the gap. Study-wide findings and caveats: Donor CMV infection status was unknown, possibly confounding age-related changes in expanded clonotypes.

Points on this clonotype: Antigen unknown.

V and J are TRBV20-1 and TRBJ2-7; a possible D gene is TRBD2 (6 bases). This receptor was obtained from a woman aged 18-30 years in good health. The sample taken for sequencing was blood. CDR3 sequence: CSAKGGDSYEQYF. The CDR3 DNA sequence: TGCAGTGCTAAGGGCGGGGACTCCTACGAGCAGTACTTC.